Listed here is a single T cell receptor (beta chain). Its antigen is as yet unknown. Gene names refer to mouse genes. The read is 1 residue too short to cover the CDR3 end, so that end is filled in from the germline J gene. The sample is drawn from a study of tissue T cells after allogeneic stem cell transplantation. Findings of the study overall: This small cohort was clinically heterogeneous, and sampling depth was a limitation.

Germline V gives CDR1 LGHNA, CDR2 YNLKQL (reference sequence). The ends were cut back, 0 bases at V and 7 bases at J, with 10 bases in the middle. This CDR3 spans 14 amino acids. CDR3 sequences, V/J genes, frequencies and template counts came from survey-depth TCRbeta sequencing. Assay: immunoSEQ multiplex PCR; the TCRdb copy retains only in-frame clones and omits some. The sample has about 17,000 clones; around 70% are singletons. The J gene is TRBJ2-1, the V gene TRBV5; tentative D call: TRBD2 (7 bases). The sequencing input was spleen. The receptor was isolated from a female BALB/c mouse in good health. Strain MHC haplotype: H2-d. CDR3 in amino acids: CASSQEWGAAEQFF. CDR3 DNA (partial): TGTGCCAGCAGCCAAGAATGGGGGGCGGCTGAGCAGTTC.